This record covers a single TCR beta chain. Its target is not known. This record comes from a study of memory CD4+ T cells and cytomegalovirus serostatus. Study in general: This sample comes from healthy Belgian adults, roughly 9 CMV seropositive, approximately 22 seronegative. Broader study findings: Each of roughly 65 CMV-associated TCRbeta sequences occurred in one to five individuals. The CMV-associated TCR signature appears largely within the CD4+ memory repertoire.

The sort gate was single viable CD3+CD4+CD8-CD45RO+ cells for memory CD4+ T cells. Generated by immunoSEQ multiplex PCR, the TCRdb table keeps only in-frame clones and is missing some. The sample has approximately 61,000 clones, about 78% seen once. This CDR3 comprises 15 residues. Germline CDR1 is MDHEN and CDR2 is SYDVKM. V lost 4 bases, J lost 1 base, and 4 bases stayed unmatched. The receptor was derived from an adult in good health and CMV-seronegative. Some clones in this sample may be carry-over from other donors' samples. The chain has TRBV28 and TRBJ2-3; 8 bases line up with TRBD1. Sequencing was carried out using memory CD4+ T cells from blood. The CDR3 protein is CASSSPGQGTDTQYF. The CDR3, as DNA: TGTGCCAGCAGTTCCCCGGGACAGGGCACAGATACGCAGTATTTT.